A single sample is the source of the 18 T cell receptor beta chains below, sequenced in a study. TCRdb called the 5' RACE reads again in MiXCR, with one record for every CDR3 protein. The sample contains roughly 54,000 distinct CDR3 sequences, roughly a sixth of which appear only once. What was sequenced was naive CD4+ T cells sorted from blood. Regarding subset: naive CD4+ T cells, CD4+CD45RA+CD25-. These receptors all stem from a female donor with breast cancer.

J is TRBJ2-5 and V is TRBV7-2, with 9 bases lining up with TRBD1. The ends lost 6 bases at V and 3 bases at J; junction bases unmatched: 8. Germline V CDR1 and CDR2: SGHTA, FQGNSA. The CDR3 runs to 15 residues. CDR3 coding DNA: TGTGCCAGCAGACAGGACAGGGGATGGAAAGAGACCCAGTACTTC. Its translation is CASRQDRGWKETQYF.

The rearrangement links TRBV4-1 to TRBJ2-7; 7 positions agree with TRBD1. The CDR3 totals 14 residues. CDR1 and CDR2 (germline): MGHRA, YSYEKL. Unmatched junction bases numbered 4, after V lost 5 bases and J lost 0 bases. The CDR3 nucleotides read TGCGCCAGCAGCGACCGGGACAGCTCCTACGAGCAGTACTTC. Its protein product is CASSDRDSSYEQYF.

The sample holds many counts of this clonotype. The J gene is TRBJ1-1, the V gene TRBV29-1; D is undetermined. V was pared by 4 bases and J by 6 bases, with 6 bases between. The CDR3 sequence is 10 residues long. Germline V CDR1 and CDR2: SQVTM, ANQGSEA. As DNA, the CDR3 is TGCAGCGTTGCAGATGCTGAAGCTTTCTTT. It specifies CSVADAEAFF. The full variable domain, rest sourced from reference TRBV29-1 and TRBJ1-1, is SAVISQKPSRDICQRGTSLTIQCQVDSQVTMMFWYRQQPGQSLTLIATANQGSEATYESGFVIDKFPISRPNLTFSTLTVSNMSPEDSSIYLCSVADAEAFFGQGTRLTVV.

In its sample, this clonotype is medium-sized. The CDR3: CASSSTGNEQYF. The CDR3 DNA sequence: TGTGCCAGCAGCTCGACCGGTAACGAGCAGTACTTC. V is TRBV7-6 and J is TRBJ2-7; the D is unclear. V dropped 4 bases and J dropped 5 bases, with 9 bases sitting between them. The CDR3 runs to 12 residues. Germline V CDR1 and CDR2: SGHVS, FNYEAQ.

The V gene is TRBV18, the J gene TRBJ2-2; perhaps TRBD2 as D (5 bases). This CDR3 has 12 residues. In germline, CDR1 is KGHSH, CDR2 LQKENI. The ends were cut back, 6 bases at V and 6 bases at J, with 8 bases in the middle. CDR3 protein: CASSEGPGELFF. In DNA, the CDR3 is TGTGCCAGCTCCGAGGGCCCCGGGGAGCTGTTTTTT.

This clonotype was observed a handful of times. The chain carries TRBV25-1 and TRBJ2-3; tentative D call: TRBD2 (6 bases). The CDR3 is 16 residues long. The V end lost 4 bases, the J end lost 1 base, and 15 bases lay between the germline ends. CDR1 is MGHDK, CDR2 SYGVNS, per germline. CDR3 region: CASSARRESGTDTQYF. CDR3 nucleotide sequence: TGTGCCAGCAGTGCCCGCCGGGAGTCGGGCACAGATACGCAGTATTTT.

This clonotype has just a few counts. The gene calls are TRBV4-1 and TRBJ2-1, with TRBD1 matching over 10 bases. CDR3 length: 16 amino acids. The trim removed 2 bases at V and 3 bases at J, leaving 4 bases unmatched. Germline CDR1 MGHRA, CDR2 YSYEKL. The CDR3 protein is CASSQQRTGGYNEQFF. CDR3 bases: TGCGCCAGCAGCCAACAGAGGACAGGGGGCTACAATGAGCAGTTCTTC.

This clonotype was counted only a few times. The rearrangement uses TRBV6-5 and TRBJ2-7; 10 positions match TRBD1. There are 13 residues in the CDR3. Germline CDR1 reads MNHEY; CDR2 reads SVGAGI. V shed 6 bases and J 6 bases; nucleotides not matched to a gene: 5. The CDR3: CASRTGGKAEQYF. DNA for the CDR3: TGTGCCAGCAGGACAGGGGGCAAAGCCGAGCAGTACTTC.

This clonotype appeared a few times. The V gene is TRBV5-1, the J gene TRBJ2-7; no definite D call. The CDR3 is 16 amino acids. Germline V gene sequence: CDR1 SGHRS, CDR2 YFSETQ. The germline V and J ends were trimmed by 3 bases and 0 bases, with 16 bases remaining between them. The CDR3 loop reads CASSSLRTASSYEQYF. DNA for the CDR3: TGCGCCAGCAGCTCGCTGAGGACGGCGTCCTCCTACGAGCAGTACTTC.

The V call is TRBV7-8, the J call TRBJ2-2; TRBD1 is a possible D gene (5 bases). V was clipped by 6 bases and J by 5 bases, with 10 bases between them. Germline values: CDR1 SGHVS, CDR2 FQNEAQ. The CDR3 sequence is 13 residues long. CDR3 in amino acids: CASSHRLTGELFF. DNA for the CDR3: TGTGCCAGCAGTCACAGGCTTACCGGGGAGCTGTTTTTT.

As for this clonotype: Mismatch with germline at one junction end may stem from a read error. J is TRBJ2-3 and V is TRBV5-1, with no clear D. The CDR3 is 16 residues long. CDR1 is SGHRS, CDR2 YFSETQ, per germline. The CDR3 region is CASSLDSSFSTDTEYF. In DNA form, the CDR3 reads TGCGCCAGCAGCTTGGATAGTTCGTTCAGCACAGATACGGAGTATTTT.

The V gene is TRBV12-3 or TRBV12-4, the J gene TRBJ2-1; D might be TRBD1 (6 bases). This CDR3 spans 14 amino acids. V dropped 7 bases and J dropped 0 bases, with 10 bases sitting between them. The CDR3 bases are TGTGCCAGCAAAACAGGGCTCTCCTACAATGAGCAGTTCTTC. This encodes CASKTGLSYNEQFF.

A word on this clonotype: A much larger clone is a single base away; this may be a read error. The chain employs TRBV20-1 and TRBJ1-5; D gene unclear. CDR3 size: 13 residues. V lost 7 bases to trimming and J lost 2 bases, with 12 bases between them. Looked up from germline, CDR1 is DFQATT and CDR2 is SNEGSKA (reference sequence). CDR3 DNA sequence: TGCAGTGTAAGAGGTCCACGCAATCAGCCCCAGCATTTT. This encodes CSVRGPRNQPQHF.

This clonotype was seen more than once but under ten times. The chain employs TRBV2 and TRBJ2-1; 8 bases match TRBD1. The germline V gene encodes CDR1 SNHLY and CDR2 FYNNEI. The CDR3 runs to 15 residues. The V gene end was trimmed by 1 base and the J gene end by 2 bases; junction bases not matched to a gene: 1. The CDR3: CASSEGDRTYNEQFF. DNA of the CDR3: TGTGCCAGCAGTGAAGGGGACAGGACCTACAATGAGCAGTTCTTC.

Points on this clonotype: A much larger clone is a single base away; this may be a read error. The chain combines TRBV7-2 with TRBJ2-1; the D gene is possibly TRBD1 (6 bases). The CDR3 runs to 14 residues. Germline CDR1 reads SGHTA; CDR2 reads FQGNSA. This CDR3 reads CASSLAGAYNEQSF. In DNA, the CDR3 is TGTGCCAGCAGCTTAGCGGGGGCGTACAATGAGCAGTCCTTC.

This clonotype showed up just a few times. The chain links TRBV12-3 or TRBV12-4 to TRBJ1-5; D is perhaps TRBD1 (5 bases). The V end was cut by 5 bases, the J end by 3 bases, with 17 bases between. This CDR3 comprises 16 residues. CDR3 coding DNA: TGTGCCAGCAGTCGTGTCTCCGGGACGGTCAATCAGCCCCAGCATTTT. The encoded protein is CASSRVSGTVNQPQHF.

Of note for this clonotype: An end of the junction differs from the germline gene, which may be a read error. The gene calls are TRBV24-1 and TRBJ2-3; 7 nucleotides agree with TRBD1. Per germline, CDR1 KGHDR and CDR2 SFDVKD. CDR3 length: 17 residues. DNA for the CDR3: TGTGCCACCCGAGGCAAGACAGGGTTATCGGCTGCAGATACGCGGTATTTT. Translating gives CATRGKTGLSAADTRYF.

V usage is TRBV7-2 and J usage is TRBJ2-2; a possible D gene is TRBD1 (5 bases). Germline V lookup: CDR1 SGHTA, CDR2 FQGNSA. The ends were cut back, 2 bases at V and 0 bases at J, with 10 bases in the middle. The CDR3 covers 16 residues. CDR3 in amino acids: CASSLMHRSNTGELFF. The DNA of the CDR3 is TGTGCCAGCAGCTTAATGCACAGGTCGAACACCGGGGAGCTGTTTTTT.